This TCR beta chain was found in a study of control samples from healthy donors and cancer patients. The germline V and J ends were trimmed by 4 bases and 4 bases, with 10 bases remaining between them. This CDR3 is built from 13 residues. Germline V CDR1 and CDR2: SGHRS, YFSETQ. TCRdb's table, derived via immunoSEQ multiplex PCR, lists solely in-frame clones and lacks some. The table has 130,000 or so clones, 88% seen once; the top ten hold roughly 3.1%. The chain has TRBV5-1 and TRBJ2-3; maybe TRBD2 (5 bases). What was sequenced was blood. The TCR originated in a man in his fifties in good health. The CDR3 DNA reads TGCGCCAGCAGCGTGAAACTAGCAGATACGCAGTATTTT. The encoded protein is CASSVKLADTQYF. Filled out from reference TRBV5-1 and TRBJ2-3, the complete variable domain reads KAGVTQTPRYLIKTRGQQVTLSCSPISGHRSVSWYQQTPGQGLQFLFEYFSETQRNKGNFPGRFSGRQFSNSRSEMNVSTLELGDSALYLCASSVKLADTQYFGPGTRLTVL.